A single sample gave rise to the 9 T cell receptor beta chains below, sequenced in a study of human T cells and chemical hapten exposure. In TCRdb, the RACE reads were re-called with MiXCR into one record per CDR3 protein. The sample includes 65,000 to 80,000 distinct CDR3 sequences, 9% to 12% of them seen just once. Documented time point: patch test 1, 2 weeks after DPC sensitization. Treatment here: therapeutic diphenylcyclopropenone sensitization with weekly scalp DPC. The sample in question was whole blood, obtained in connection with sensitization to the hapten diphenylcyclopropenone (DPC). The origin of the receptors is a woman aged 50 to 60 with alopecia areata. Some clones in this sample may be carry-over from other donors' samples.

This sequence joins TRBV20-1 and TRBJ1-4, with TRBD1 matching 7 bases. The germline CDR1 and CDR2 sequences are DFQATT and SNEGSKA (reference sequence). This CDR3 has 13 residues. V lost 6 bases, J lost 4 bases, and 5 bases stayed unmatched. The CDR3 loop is CSAPRQGNEKLFF. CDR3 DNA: TGCAGTGCACCTCGACAGGGTAATGAAAAACTGTTTTTT.

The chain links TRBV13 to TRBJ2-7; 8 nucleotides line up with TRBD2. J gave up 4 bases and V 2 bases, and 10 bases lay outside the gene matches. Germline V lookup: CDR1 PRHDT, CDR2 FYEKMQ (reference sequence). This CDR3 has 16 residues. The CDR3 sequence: CASSLSGGGNLYEQYF. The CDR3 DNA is TGTGCCAGCAGCTTATCAGGCGGGGGGAATCTATACGAGCAGTACTTC.

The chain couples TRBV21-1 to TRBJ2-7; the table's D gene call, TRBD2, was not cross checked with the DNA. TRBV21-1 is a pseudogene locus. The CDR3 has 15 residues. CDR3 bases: TGTGCCAGCAGCAAACCCCGCAAGAGCTCCTACGAGCAGTACTTC. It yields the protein CASSKPRKSSYEQYF.

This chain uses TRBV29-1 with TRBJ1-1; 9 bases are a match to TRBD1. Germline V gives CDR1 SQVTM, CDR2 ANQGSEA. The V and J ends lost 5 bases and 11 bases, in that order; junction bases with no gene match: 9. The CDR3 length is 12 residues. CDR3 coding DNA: TGCAGCGTTTCAGCCGGGACAGGGTGGGCTTTCTTT. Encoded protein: CSVSAGTGWAFF. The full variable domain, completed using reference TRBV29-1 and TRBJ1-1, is SAVISQKPSRDICQRGTSLTIQCQVDSQVTMMFWYRQQPGQSLTLIATANQGSEATYESGFVIDKFPISRPNLTFSTLTVSNMSPEDSSIYLCSVSAGTGWAFFGQGTRLTVV.

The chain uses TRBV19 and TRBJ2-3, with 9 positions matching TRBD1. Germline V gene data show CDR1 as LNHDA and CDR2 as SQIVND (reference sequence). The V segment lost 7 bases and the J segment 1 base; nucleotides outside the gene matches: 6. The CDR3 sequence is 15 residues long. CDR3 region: CASISQGAGTDTQYF. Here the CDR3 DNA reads TGTGCCAGTATCTCACAGGGGGCCGGCACAGATACGCAGTATTTT.

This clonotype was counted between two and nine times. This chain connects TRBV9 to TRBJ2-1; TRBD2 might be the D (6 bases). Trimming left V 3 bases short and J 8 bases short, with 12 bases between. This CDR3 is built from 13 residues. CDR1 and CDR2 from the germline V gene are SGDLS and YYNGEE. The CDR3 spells CASSASTSHEQFF. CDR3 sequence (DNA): TGTGCCAGCAGCGCGTCGACTAGTCATGAGCAGTTCTTC.

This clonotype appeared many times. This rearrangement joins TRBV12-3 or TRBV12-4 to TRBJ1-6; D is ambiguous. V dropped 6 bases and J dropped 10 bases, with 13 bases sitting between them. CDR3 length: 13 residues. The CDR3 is CASSSPPASPLHF. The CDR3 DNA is TGTGCCAGCAGCTCCCCCCCGGCCTCACCCCTCCACTTT.

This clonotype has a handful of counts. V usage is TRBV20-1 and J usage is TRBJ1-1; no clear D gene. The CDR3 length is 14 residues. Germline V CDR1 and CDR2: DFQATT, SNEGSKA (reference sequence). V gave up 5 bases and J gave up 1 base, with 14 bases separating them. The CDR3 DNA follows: TGCAGTGCTGTAATGATACGGCAGAACACTGAAGCTTTCTTT. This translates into CSAVMIRQNTEAFF.

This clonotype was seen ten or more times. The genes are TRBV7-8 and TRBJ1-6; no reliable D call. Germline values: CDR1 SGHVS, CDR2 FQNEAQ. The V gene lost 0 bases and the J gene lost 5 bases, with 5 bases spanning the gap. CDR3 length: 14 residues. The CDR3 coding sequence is TGTGCCAGCAGCTTAGCCCACCATAATTCACCCCTCCACTTT. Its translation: CASSLAHHNSPLHF.